This T cell receptor beta chain was identified during a study of T-cell reconstitution after alpha-beta-depleted transplantation in children (dated by TCRdb to 2016 to 2017). The study in broad terms: T-cell immune reconstitution after TCRalphabeta/CD19-depleted allogeneic hematopoietic cell transplantation in children was quantitatively tracked in the study by means of TCR repertoire profiling. What the work shows at the level of the full study, not this receptor alone: The high TCRbeta diversity at day 60 in some patients was ascribed to recipient T cells and intrathymic progenitors that had survived conditioning. About two months after transplant, the apparently early recovery of alphabetaT-cell counts reportedly depended on just several hundred clones that had expanded rapidly and came from non-depleted graft cells. The frequencies of hyperexpanded clones fell over the following months, and after one year, T-cell counts and TCRbeta diversity were mostly attributed to newly produced T cells.

The table lists this clonotype with many counts. The antigen it recognizes is unknown. Per-base quality was not reported, and no clone a single base away is much larger than it. Looking up the germline V gene yields CDR1 MNHEY and CDR2 SVGAGI. V is cut by 6 bases and J by 7 bases, and the space between the germline ends is 13 bases. The CDR3 contains 13 residues, cysteine and phenylalanine counted. Of the read, only the CDR3 DNA is kept; its 39 bases are in frame from base 1. In light of the paper, this sample's treatment or condition label describes: allogeneic hematopoietic cell transplantation with graft depleted of TCRalphabeta T cells and CD19 B cells. The transplant recipients were children given TCRalphabeta/CD19-depleted allogeneic hematopoietic cell grafts. Libraries were made using PCR. For sequencing, an Illumina HiSeq 2500 was employed. TCR libraries were prepared with molecular barcoding, using unique molecular identifiers to normalize TCRbeta repertoire quantification. TCRdb reran the public reads through fastp at Q25 and MiXCR, keeping productive beta chains. Identical CDR3 protein sequences are pooled into one entry, listed with their most common genes and DNA. The sample table shows roughly 70,000 distinct CDR3 sequences, and 4.9% are seen once. Over 15% of the sample belongs to the ten largest clones.

This chain joins TRBV6-5 to TRBJ1-5; no confident D gene assignment can be made. The sequence came from a boy under two years old who had a stem cell transplant for acute myeloid leukemia, so the T cells may come from the graft donor. The starting material was PBMCs, mostly from graft donor cells, obtained 180 days after TCRalphabeta/CD19-depleted stem cell transplant. The DNA sequence is TGTGCCAGCAGCCTTACCTCTGTGCAGCCCCAGCATTTT. This is translated as CASSLTSVQPQHF.